This T cell receptor beta chain was documented in a study of T cell responses to AZD1222 COVID-19 vaccine. Points from the study as a whole: Repertoires in all cases were sampled only once the peak T cell response had passed. Donors were largely white British and mainly female; clonal diversity was possibly underestimated.

The protocol was immunoSEQ multiplex PCR, while the TCRdb copy is restricted to in-frame clones and leaves out a portion. The sample holds some 79,000 clones, around 81% seen once. On this clone itself: Its antigen is still unknown.

This receptor was taken from an adult who received the AZD1222 COVID-19 vaccine. The starting material was peripheral blood, obtained 28 days after the second AZD1222 dose.

The CDR3 protein is CASSFGTSGRAFYNEQFF. As DNA, the CDR3 is TGTGCCAGCAGCTTCGGGACTAGCGGGAGGGCTTTCTACAATGAGCAGTTCTTC. The chain has TRBV11-2 and TRBJ2-1, with 16 positions matching TRBD2. V shed 3 bases, J shed 3 bases, and the junction held 5 bases outside the gene matches. The CDR3 extends over 18 amino acids. Germline lookup yields CDR1 SGHAT and CDR2 FQNNGV.